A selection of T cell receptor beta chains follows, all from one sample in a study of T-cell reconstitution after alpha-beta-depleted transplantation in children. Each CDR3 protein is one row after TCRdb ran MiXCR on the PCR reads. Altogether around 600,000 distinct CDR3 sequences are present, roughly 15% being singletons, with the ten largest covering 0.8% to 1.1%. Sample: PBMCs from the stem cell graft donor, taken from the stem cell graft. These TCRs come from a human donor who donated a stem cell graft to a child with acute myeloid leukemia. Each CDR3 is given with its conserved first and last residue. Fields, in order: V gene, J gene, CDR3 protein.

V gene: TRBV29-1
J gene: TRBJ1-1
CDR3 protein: CSAVRAGGFEAFF

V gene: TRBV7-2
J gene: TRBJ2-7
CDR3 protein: CASSSSGGAAEQYF

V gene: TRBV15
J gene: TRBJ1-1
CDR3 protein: CATTPVRGRNTEAFF

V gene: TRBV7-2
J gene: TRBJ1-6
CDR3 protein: CASSLQKFNSPLHF

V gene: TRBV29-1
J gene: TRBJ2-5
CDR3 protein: CSVATGVRETQYF

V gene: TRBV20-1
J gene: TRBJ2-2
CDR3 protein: CSADRDGGTGELFF

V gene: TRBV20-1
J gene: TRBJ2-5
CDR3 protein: CSAGGLAGMETQYF

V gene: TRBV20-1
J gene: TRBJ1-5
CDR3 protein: CSARGTYSNQPQHF

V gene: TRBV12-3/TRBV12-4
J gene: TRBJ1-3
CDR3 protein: CASSPGSGNTIYF

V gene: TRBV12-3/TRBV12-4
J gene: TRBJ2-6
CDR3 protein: CASSATGGYGANVLTF

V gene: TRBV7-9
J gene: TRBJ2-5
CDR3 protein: CASSTPGLTPTQYF

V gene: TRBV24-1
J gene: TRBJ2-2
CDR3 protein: CATAGVRTGELFF

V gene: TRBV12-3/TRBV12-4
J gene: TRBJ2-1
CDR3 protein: CASSLGGSLGYNEQFF

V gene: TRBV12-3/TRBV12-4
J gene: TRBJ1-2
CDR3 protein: CASTHRQEKNYGYTF

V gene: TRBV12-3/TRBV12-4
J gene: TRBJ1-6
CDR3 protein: CASSPSGHRLSGRALHF

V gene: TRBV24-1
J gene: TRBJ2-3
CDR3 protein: CATSMGDSDTQYF

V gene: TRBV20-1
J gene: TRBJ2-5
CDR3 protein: CSASLRGVGQETQYF

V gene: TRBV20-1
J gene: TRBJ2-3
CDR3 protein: CSAREGLAGKGDTQYF

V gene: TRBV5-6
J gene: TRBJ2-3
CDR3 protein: CASSSAGTGYNTQYF

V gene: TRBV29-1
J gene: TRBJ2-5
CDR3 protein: CSVVGTLETQYF

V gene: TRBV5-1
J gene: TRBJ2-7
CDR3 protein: CASSRRSGTGIYEQYF

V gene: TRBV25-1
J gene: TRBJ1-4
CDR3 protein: CASSEGINEKLFF

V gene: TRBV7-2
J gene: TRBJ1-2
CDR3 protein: CASTLGSSGYTF

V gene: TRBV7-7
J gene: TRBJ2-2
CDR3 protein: CASSLKGTGELFF

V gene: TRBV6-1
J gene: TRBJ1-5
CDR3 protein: CASSEVPYGQPQHF

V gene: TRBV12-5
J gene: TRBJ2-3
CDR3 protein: CASGLPRQVWTSTDTQYF

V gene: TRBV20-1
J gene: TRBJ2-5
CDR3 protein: CSGGLAGVRLYQETQYF

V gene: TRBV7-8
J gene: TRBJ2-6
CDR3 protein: CASSLPGSGANVLTF

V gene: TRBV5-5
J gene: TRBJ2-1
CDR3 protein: CASSLAGPHNEQFF

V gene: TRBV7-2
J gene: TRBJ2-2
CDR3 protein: CASRRTGTGELFF

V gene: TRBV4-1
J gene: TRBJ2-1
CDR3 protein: CASSPRDKSSYNEQFF

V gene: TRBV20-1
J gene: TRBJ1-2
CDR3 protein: CSALKPGQLNYGYTF

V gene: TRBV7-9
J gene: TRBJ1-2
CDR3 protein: CASSLAGAAGYGYTF

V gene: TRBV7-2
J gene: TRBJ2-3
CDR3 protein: CANGQGNPDTQYF

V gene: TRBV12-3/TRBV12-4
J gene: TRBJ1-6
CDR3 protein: CASSRQGVSVSPLHF

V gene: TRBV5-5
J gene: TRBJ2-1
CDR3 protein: CASSLENVGSPADNEQFF

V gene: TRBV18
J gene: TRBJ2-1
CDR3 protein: CASSPLTGGSYNEQFF

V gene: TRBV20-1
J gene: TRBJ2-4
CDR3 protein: CSAGRKGHLGYF

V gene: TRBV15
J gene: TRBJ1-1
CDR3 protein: CATSGRVFTEAFF

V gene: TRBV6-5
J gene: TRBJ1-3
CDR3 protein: CASSYSAGRRSGNTIYF

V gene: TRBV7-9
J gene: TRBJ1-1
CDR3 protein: CASSLSGLGAFF

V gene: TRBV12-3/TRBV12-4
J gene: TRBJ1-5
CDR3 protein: CASSPSVWPQHF

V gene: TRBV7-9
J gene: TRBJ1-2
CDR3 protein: CASSYPGVVDYGYTF

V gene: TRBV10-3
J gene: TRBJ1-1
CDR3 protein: CAISGSQYTEAFF